What follows are 27 T cell receptor beta chains derived from one specimen sequenced in a study of post-analysis software for immune sequencing data. Study-level results: When patients were compared with controls, 5 or 6 TRBV segments were more frequent, TRBV5-6, TRBV5-1 and TRBV20-1 among them.

Their cognate antigens are unknown. The TCR beta cDNA libraries carried unique molecular identifiers. TCRdb itself ran the PCR reads through MiXCR, one entry per CDR3 protein. The sample carries over 700,000 distinct CDR3 sequences, 25% to 30% recorded once. The material sequenced was blood. These receptors originate from a girl under 18 with multiple sclerosis.

V is TRBV7-2 and J is TRBJ2-3, with 10 bases identical to TRBD2. Trimming at V came to 1 base and at J to 3 bases, leaving 10 bases not matched to a gene. The CDR3 sequence is 18 residues long. CDR1 is SGHTA, CDR2 FQGNSA, per germline. The CDR3 reads CASSLDGLAGAGTDTQYF. CDR3 DNA: TGTGCCAGCAGCTTAGATGGGCTAGCGGGAGCCGGGACAGATACGCAGTATTTT.

The chain has TRBV7-2 and TRBJ2-7, with 9 bases matching TRBD1. V gave up 5 bases and J gave up 9 bases; unmatched junction bases: 11. The germline gives CDR1 SGHTA, CDR2 FQGNSA. This CDR3 is built from 14 residues. CDR3 region: CASSRPGTGFGQYF. The CDR3 bases are TGTGCCAGCAGCAGACCCGGGACAGGGTTTGGGCAGTACTTC.

The chain uses TRBV5-1 and TRBJ2-1; 9 bases fit TRBD1. From germline, CDR1 is SGHRS and CDR2 YFSETQ. V shed 7 bases and J 4 bases; nucleotides not matched to a gene: 15. The CDR3 has 17 amino acids. The CDR3 DNA follows: TGCGCCAGCGCGGACCCATCCGGGACAGGGAATTACAATGAGCAGTTCTTC. Protein product: CASADPSGTGNYNEQFF.

This clonotype was detected a few times. This rearrangement joins TRBV12-3 or TRBV12-4 to TRBJ2-5; 14 nucleotides align to TRBD2. The CDR3 is 16 amino acids. The V segment lost 7 bases and the J segment 5 bases; nucleotides outside the gene matches: 9. CDR3 amino acids: CASTTTSGGAGETQYF. The CDR3 DNA is TGTGCCAGCACTACGACTAGCGGGGGGGCAGGGGAGACCCAGTACTTC.

This clonotype occurred a few times. The rearrangement uses TRBV4-1 and TRBJ1-2; 11 bases align to TRBD1. The CDR3 contains 15 residues. Germline loops: CDR1 MGHRA, CDR2 YSYEKL. V shed 4 bases and J 6 bases; nucleotides not matched to a gene: 7. CDR3 in DNA: TGCGCCAGCAGCCCCGGGACAGGGGGGAGGAATGGCTACACCTTC. Translated, it gives CASSPGTGGRNGYTF.

This chain links TRBV29-1 with TRBJ2-3; TRBD2 matches 11 bases. V shed 3 bases, J shed 5 bases, and the junction held 4 bases outside the gene matches. This CDR3 spans 14 amino acids. The germline CDR1 and CDR2 sequences are SQVTM and ANQGSEA. The CDR3 loop reads CSVDAGLAGDTQYF. The DNA for the CDR3 is TGCAGCGTTGACGCCGGACTAGCGGGAGATACGCAGTATTTT.

This clonotype was counted a few times. V usage is TRBV2 and J usage is TRBJ2-3, with D tentatively TRBD2 (5 bases). CDR1 is SNHLY, CDR2 FYNNEI, per germline. Trimming left V 1 base short and J 0 bases short, with 8 bases between. CDR3 length: 15 amino acids. The CDR3 nucleotides are TGTGCCAGCAGTGAAGGGACTCCTAGCACAGATACGCAGTATTTT. Its translation: CASSEGTPSTDTQYF.

The chain carries TRBV7-9 and TRBJ2-7, with D possibly being TRBD1 (5 bases). V gave up 7 bases and J gave up 7 bases, with 20 bases separating them. This CDR3 spans 14 amino acids. Germline assignment: CDR1 SEHNR and CDR2 FQNEAQ (reference sequence). CDR3 protein: CASNFYSGAGEQYF. Written as DNA, the CDR3 is TGTGCCAGCAACTTTTATTCTGGGGCCGGAGAGCAGTACTTC.

This clonotype has just a few counts. CDR3 nucleotides: TGTGCCAGCAGTGGCGGCCGTTGGGGCGGGCGCGCCTACGAGCAGTACTTC. It translates to CASSGGRWGGRAYEQYF. This chain joins TRBV2 and TRBJ2-7, with D perhaps given as TRBD1 or TRBD2 (5 bases each). Germline CDR1 reads SNHLY; CDR2 reads FYNNEI. There are 17 residues in the CDR3. Trimming stripped 4 bases from V and 2 bases from J, with 21 bases between.

The CDR3 spells CASSRSPSGSHEQYF. CDR3 nucleotides: TGTGCCAGCAGCCGATCTCCTAGCGGGTCCCACGAGCAGTACTTC. V usage is TRBV6-5 and J usage is TRBJ2-7, with TRBD2 matching over 8 bases. The CDR3 has 15 residues. Germline V gives CDR1 MNHEY, CDR2 SVGAGI. The V and J ends lost 6 bases and 5 bases, in that order; junction bases with no gene match: 12.

In this sample, this clonotype turned up a few times. J is TRBJ1-2 and V is TRBV4-3, with D possibly being TRBD1 (5 bases). The CDR3 has 15 residues. Trimming removed 1 base at V and 4 bases at J, with 13 bases between. CDR1 is LGHNA, CDR2 YSLEER, per germline. The CDR3 reads CASSQGRVLSYGYTF. CDR3 in DNA: TGCGCCAGCAGCCAAGGCAGGGTACTATCCTATGGCTACACCTTC.

The chain is built from TRBV7-2 and TRBJ2-6; maybe TRBD1 (6 bases). Trimming stripped 4 bases from V and 0 bases from J, with 19 bases between. This CDR3 spans 19 amino acids. Germline V gene sequence: CDR1 SGHTA, CDR2 FQGNSA. CDR3 residues: CASSSPRWTVSSGANVLTF. DNA of the CDR3: TGTGCCAGCAGCTCACCCCGCTGGACAGTTTCCTCTGGGGCCAACGTCCTGACTTTC.

The V and J genes are TRBV6-1 and TRBJ1-1, with 8 bases identical to TRBD1. Trimming took 3 bases from V and 1 from J; bases not matched to a gene: 7. The CDR3 loop spans 16 amino acids. CDR1 and CDR2 (germline): MNHNS, SASEGT. CDR3 bases: TGTGCCAGCAGTGAGCTATTACAGGGGGAGAACACTGAAGCTTTCTTT. It specifies CASSELLQGENTEAFF.

This chain uses TRBV7-9 with TRBJ2-5; possibly TRBD1 or TRBD2 for D (5 bases each). The germline V and J ends were trimmed by 2 bases and 3 bases, with 28 bases remaining between them. Germline V CDR1 and CDR2: SEHNR, FQNEAQ (reference sequence). There are 20 residues in the CDR3. CDR3 loop: CASSLFHRGAEGLLEETQYF. As DNA, the CDR3 is TGTGCCAGCAGCTTATTTCATAGGGGCGCTGAGGGCTTGTTGGAAGAGACCCAGTACTTC.

The chain combines TRBV11-2 with TRBJ2-3; 14 bases line up with TRBD2. Germline assignment: CDR1 SGHAT and CDR2 FQNNGV. This CDR3 region has 18 residues. Germline trimming cut 3 bases from V and 1 base from J; bases unmatched to any gene: 6. CDR3 coding DNA: TGTGCCAGCAGCTTGGGACTAGCGGGGGTTTTTCGCACAGATACGCAGTATTTT. The encoded protein is CASSLGLAGVFRTDTQYF.

The rearrangement uses TRBV4-1 and TRBJ1-4, with D tentatively TRBD1 (5 bases). This CDR3 is built from 14 residues. Germline V gene sequence: CDR1 MGHRA, CDR2 YSYEKL. Trimming stripped 4 bases from V and 5 bases from J, with 11 bases between. In nucleotides, the CDR3 is TGCGCCAGCAGCCCCGGGGCAAGAAATGAAAAACTGTTTTTT. It yields the protein CASSPGARNEKLFF.

This clonotype turned up a few times. DNA of the CDR3: TGCGCCAGCAGCTCCCTTTCTGGGGCGGGGGGCACAGATACGCAGTATTTT. Translating gives CASSSLSGAGGTDTQYF. The rearrangement links TRBV5-1 to TRBJ2-3, with TRBD2 matching over 7 bases. The CDR3 spans 17 residues. Unmatched junction bases numbered 11, after V lost 3 bases and J lost 1 base. CDR1 and CDR2 (germline): SGHRS, YFSETQ.

The chain employs TRBV11-2 and TRBJ1-2; D not resolved. V was cut by 2 bases and J by 13 bases, with 17 bases left in between. The germline gives CDR1 SGHAT, CDR2 FQNNGV. This CDR3 is built from 13 residues. This chain's CDR3 is CASSLCGPQDGTF. The DNA of the CDR3 is TGTGCCAGCAGCTTATGCGGTCCCCAAGATGGCACCTTC.

The V gene is TRBV4-3, the J gene TRBJ2-1, with a weak D call TRBD2 (6 bases). CDR1 LGHNA and CDR2 YSLEER come from the germline V gene. Trimming took 6 bases from V and 1 from J, leaving 16 bases between them. The CDR3 is made up of 16 amino acids. CDR3 amino acids: CASSLWGVISYNEQFF. The CDR3, as DNA: TGCGCCAGCAGTCTGTGGGGGGTTATATCCTACAATGAGCAGTTCTTC.

This clonotype was detected a few times. V usage is TRBV5-1 and J usage is TRBJ2-5; 11 positions match TRBD2. Unmatched junction bases numbered 7, after V lost 0 bases and J lost 6 bases. The CDR3 spans 16 residues. The V gene's germline CDR1 is SGHRS and CDR2 YFSETQ. The CDR3, as DNA: TGCGCCAGCAGCTTGGGACTAGCGGGGTCGGGAAAGACCCAGTACTTC. Amino acids: CASSLGLAGSGKTQYF.

V is TRBV7-2 and J is TRBJ2-5, with D tentatively TRBD2 (6 bases). V was shortened by 1 base and J by 12 bases, with 18 bases between the two germline ends. In germline, CDR1 is SGHTA, CDR2 FQGNSA. This CDR3 spans 14 amino acids. CDR3 loop: CASSLVTASDLKYF. The CDR3 DNA reads as TGTGCCAGCAGCTTAGTTACGGCTAGCGATCTTAAGTACTTC.

The V gene is TRBV18, the J gene TRBJ2-1, with 9 bases lining up with TRBD1. With V trimmed by 3 bases and J by 8 bases, 5 bases remained unmatched. CDR3 length: 14 amino acids. Germline V gene lookup returns CDR1 KGHSH and CDR2 LQKENI. Here the CDR3 reads CASSPGQGFHEQFF. The CDR3 DNA reads as TGTGCCAGCTCACCGGGACAGGGATTTCATGAGCAGTTCTTC.

This chain links TRBV20-1 with TRBJ2-7; either TRBD1 or TRBD2 may fit D (5 bases each). Per germline, CDR1 DFQATT and CDR2 SNEGSKA (reference sequence). This CDR3 is 15 amino acids long. Trimming shortened V by 5 bases and J by 1 base, and 18 bases separated the two germline ends. The CDR3 nucleotides read TGCAGTGCTGAAAATCCGGGACCGCAATCCTACGAGCAGTACTTC. It encodes CSAENPGPQSYEQYF.

The rearrangement uses TRBV5-1 and TRBJ2-3, with D tentatively TRBD2 (7 bases). The V gene lost 2 bases and the J gene lost 2 bases, with 18 bases spanning the gap. The CDR3 is made up of 17 amino acids. Germline V gene lookup returns CDR1 SGHRS and CDR2 YFSETQ. In nucleotides, the CDR3 is TGCGCCAGCAGCTTAAGAGTCCTAGGGGGGGCCACAGATACGCAGTATTTT. Amino acid sequence: CASSLRVLGGATDTQYF.

The gene calls are TRBV6-6 and TRBJ2-6; tentative D call: TRBD2 (5 bases). The CDR3 totals 14 residues. Trimming removed 2 bases at V and 3 bases at J, with 5 bases between. Germline assignment: CDR1 MNHNY and CDR2 SVGAGI (reference sequence). The DNA for the CDR3 is TGTGCCAGCAGTTACCGGGGTGGGGCCAACGTCCTGACTTTC. Translation gives CASSYRGGANVLTF.

CDR3 region: CASSQGPAPKAFF. The CDR3 region has the DNA TGTGCCAGCAGCCAAGGACCGGCCCCGAAAGCTTTCTTT. The chain couples TRBV3-1 to TRBJ1-1, with no clear D. This CDR3 is 13 amino acids long. Trimming pared 1 base from V and 9 bases from J, leaving 12 bases between. The germline V gene encodes CDR1 LGHDT and CDR2 YNNKEL (reference sequence).

The chain employs TRBV7-8 and TRBJ2-7; no reliable D call. V dropped 5 bases and J dropped 2 bases, with 13 bases sitting between them. Germline V gene data show CDR1 as SGHVS and CDR2 as FQNEAQ. The CDR3 is 14 residues long. CDR3 loop: CASSPLDGAYEQYF. The CDR3 bases are TGTGCCAGCAGCCCACTCGACGGAGCCTACGAGCAGTACTTC.